This T cell receptor beta chain came from a study of CD8+ T cells in alopecia areata. Study results and caveats: Possibly because of HLA-related factors, TCR sharing was less clear across patients than in mice. Lesional scalp displayed greater clonality than normal scalp, most notably in alopecia totalis/universalis. Scalp sequencing also captures normal skin's resident alphabeta T cells.

Alopecia areata patients had lesional scalp punch biopsies and peripheral blood taken from them. A remark on this clone: Its antigen is as yet unknown.

From germline, CDR1 is GTSNPN and CDR2 SVGIG (reference sequence). The CDR3 is made up of 15 amino acids. Extracted RNA was reverse transcribed into cDNA, the sequencing template. TCRdb keeps only in-frame clones here, not all; method: immunoSEQ multiplex PCR. In the table there are 100,000 to 130,000 clones, under 60% of which are singletons. The receptor comes from a human donor with alopecia areata. The chain is built from TRBV30 and TRBJ2-5; the match to TRBD2 covers 7 bases. The last part of the DNA fits TRBJ2-7 better; the J call may be wrong. Sequencing was performed on NKG2D-low CD8+ T cells sorted from blood. The chain's CDR3 is CAGRSRAGATYEQYF. The CDR3 DNA is TGTGCCGGTCGGAGTAGGGCGGGAGCTACCTACGAGCAGTACTTC.